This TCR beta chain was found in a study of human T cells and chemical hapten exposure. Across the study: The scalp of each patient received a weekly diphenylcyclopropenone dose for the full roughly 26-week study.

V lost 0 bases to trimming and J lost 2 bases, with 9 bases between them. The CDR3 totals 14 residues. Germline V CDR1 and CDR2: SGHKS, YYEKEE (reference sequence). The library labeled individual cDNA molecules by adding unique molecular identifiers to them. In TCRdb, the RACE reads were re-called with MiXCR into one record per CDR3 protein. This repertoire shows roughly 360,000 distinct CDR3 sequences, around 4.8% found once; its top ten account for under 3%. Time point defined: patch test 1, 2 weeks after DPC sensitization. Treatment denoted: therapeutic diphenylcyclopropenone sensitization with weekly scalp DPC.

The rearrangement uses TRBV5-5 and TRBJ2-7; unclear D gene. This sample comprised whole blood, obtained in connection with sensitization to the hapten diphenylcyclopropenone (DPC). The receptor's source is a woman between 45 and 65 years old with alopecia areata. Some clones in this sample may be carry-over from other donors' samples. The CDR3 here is CASSLEAAAYEQYF. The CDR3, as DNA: TGTGCCAGCAGCTTGGAGGCAGCAGCCTACGAGCAGTACTTC.